The T cell receptor (beta chain) under discussion was sequenced for a study of Graves' ophthalmopathy and Graves' hyperthyroidism. This clonotype appeared many times. No antigen is known for it. The CDR3 sequence is 13 residues long. V was clipped by 7 bases and J by 4 bases, with 11 bases between them. Germline CDR1 reads LNHDA; CDR2 reads SQIVND (reference sequence). Hyperthyroidism patients had new diagnoses, durations under 2 months, and ages of 18 to 65. RNA transcripts provided the template for amplifying TCR beta CDR3 regions. Second-round multiplex PCR came after first-round RT-PCR with HTBI primers. In TCRdb, the multiplex PCR reads were re-called with MiXCR into one record per CDR3 protein. The repertoire includes about 1.2 million distinct CDR3 sequences, about 38% of them detected once, and roughly 10% sits in the top ten. Overall study results and limits: Thyroid clonotypes that were expanded above 0.001 frequency mostly also appeared in blood.

The sample taken for sequencing was peripheral blood or thyroid tissue (not recorded which). The TCR comes from an adult man with Graves' hyperthyroidism. The chain has TRBV19 and TRBJ1-5; D is perhaps TRBD1 (5 bases). CDR3 amino acids: CASNGGGNQPQHF. In DNA form, the CDR3 reads TGTGCCAGTAATGGGGGGGGTAATCAGCCCCAGCATTTT. Full variable domain (missing parts from reference TRBV19 and TRBJ1-5): DGGITQSPKYLFRKEGQNVTLSCEQNLNHDAMYWYRQDPGQGLRLIYYSQIVNDFQKGDIAEGYSVSREKKESFPLTVTSAQKNPTAFYLCASNGGGNQPQHFGDGTRLSIL.